This T cell receptor beta chain was observed in a study of graft-versus-host responses after intestinal transplantation. Findings of the study overall: Declines in HvG clones occurring early post-transplant were associated with peak circulating GvH clone levels. GvH clones occurred in recipient marrow; some first appeared in ileum or blood.

Germline V CDR1 and CDR2: SGHRS, YFSETQ. The CDR3 is 15 residues long. Some clones are missing from TCRdb's copy, which holds only in-frame ones; the method was immunoSEQ multiplex PCR. The sample carries 20,000 or so clones, around 78% recorded once. Tissue from the graft was processed to free its intraepithelial and lamina propria lymphocytes. Regarding this clone: The antigen is undetermined. The junction shows a germline mismatch at one end, possibly a read error.

Source: ileum tissue, taken 12 days after intestinal transplant. The V gene is TRBV5-1, the J gene TRBJ2-7; 13 nucleotides align to TRBD2. The clonotype was recovered from a human patient who received an intestinal transplant, so some T cells may come from the graft donor. The CDR3 loop is CASSPGTSGEYEQYF. CDR3 in DNA: TGTGCCAGCAGCCCCGGGACTAGCGGGGAGTACGAGCAGTACTTC. The variable domain in full, with the rest retrieved from reference TRBV5-1 and TRBJ2-7, is KAGVTQTPRYLIKTRGQQVTLSCSPISGHRSVSWYQQTPGQGLQFLFEYFSETQRNKGNFPGRFSGRQFSNSRSEMNVSTLELGDSALYLCASSPGTSGEYEQYFGPGTRLTVT.